This T cell receptor beta chain stems from a study of OX40 agonist ivuxolimab in advanced cancers. CDR3 length: 15 residues. The germline V gene encodes CDR1 MNHEY and CDR2 SVGAGI. V was pared by 5 bases and J by 8 bases, with 12 bases of the junction left unmatched. General study results and limits: Antigens targeted by the expanded peripheral T cells were not determined.

The data were produced by immunoSEQ multiplex PCR, yet TCRdb's version contains in-frame clones alone and is incomplete. The sample contains tens of thousands of clones, roughly 90% of which appear only once. A note on this clone: What it binds is unknown.

The chain carries TRBV6-5 and TRBJ1-2; TRBD1 matches at 9 bases. The TCR originated in an adult with an advanced solid tumor such as melanoma, head and neck, liver or kidney cancer. The material was CD4+ or CD8+ T cells sorted from blood, obtained in a trial of the OX40 agonist ivuxolimab. The CDR3 DNA sequence: TGTGCCAGCAGTCGACCCGGGACAGGGTCGAGAGGCTACACCTTC. Translating it yields CASSRPGTGSRGYTF.